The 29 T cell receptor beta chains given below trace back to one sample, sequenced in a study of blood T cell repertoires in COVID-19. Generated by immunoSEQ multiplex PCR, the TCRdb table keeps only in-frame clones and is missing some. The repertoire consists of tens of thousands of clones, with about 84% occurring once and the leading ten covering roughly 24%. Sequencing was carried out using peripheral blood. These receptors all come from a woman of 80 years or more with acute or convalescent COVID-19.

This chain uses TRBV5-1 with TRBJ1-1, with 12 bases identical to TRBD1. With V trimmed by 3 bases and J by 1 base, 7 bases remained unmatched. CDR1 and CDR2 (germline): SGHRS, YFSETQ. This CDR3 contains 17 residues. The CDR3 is CASSWGQGAGENTEAFF. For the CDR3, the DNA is TGCGCCAGCAGCTGGGGACAGGGGGCTGGGGAGAACACTGAAGCTTTCTTT.

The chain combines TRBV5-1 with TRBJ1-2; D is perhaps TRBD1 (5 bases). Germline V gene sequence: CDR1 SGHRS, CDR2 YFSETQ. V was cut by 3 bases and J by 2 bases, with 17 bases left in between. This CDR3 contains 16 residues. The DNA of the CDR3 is TGCGCCAGCAGCTGGGACCCGGGGAGGGCGAACTATGGCTACACCTTC. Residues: CASSWDPGRANYGYTF.

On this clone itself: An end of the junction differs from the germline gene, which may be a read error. CDR3 residues: CASSSLEGGNEQFF. CDR3 nucleotides: TGTGCTAGCAGCTCGTTAGAGGGAGGAAATGAGCAGTTCTTC. This chain uses TRBV7-7 with TRBJ2-1, with D perhaps matching TRBD2 (6 bases). This CDR3 region has 14 residues. Germline V gene lookup returns CDR1 SSHAT and CDR2 FNYEAQ (reference sequence).

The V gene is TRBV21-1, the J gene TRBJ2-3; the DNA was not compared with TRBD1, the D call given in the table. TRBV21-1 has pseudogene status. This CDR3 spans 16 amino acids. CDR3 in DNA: TGTGCCAGCCACCAGCCAGACAGATTCAGCACAGATACGCAGTATTTT. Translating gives CASHQPDRFSTDTQYF.

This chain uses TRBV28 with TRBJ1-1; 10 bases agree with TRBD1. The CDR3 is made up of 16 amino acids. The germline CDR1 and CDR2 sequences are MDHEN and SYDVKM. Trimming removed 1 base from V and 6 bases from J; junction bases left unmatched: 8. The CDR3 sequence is CASSLFSGTGDPEAFF. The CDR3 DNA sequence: TGTGCCAGCAGTTTATTCAGTGGGACAGGGGACCCTGAAGCTTTCTTT. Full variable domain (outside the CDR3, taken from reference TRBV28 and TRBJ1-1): DVKVTQSSRYLVKRTGEKVFLECVQDMDHENMFWYRQDPGLGLRLIYFSYDVKMKEKGDIPEGYSVSREKKERFSLILESASTNQTSMYLCASSLFSGTGDPEAFFGQGTRLTVV.

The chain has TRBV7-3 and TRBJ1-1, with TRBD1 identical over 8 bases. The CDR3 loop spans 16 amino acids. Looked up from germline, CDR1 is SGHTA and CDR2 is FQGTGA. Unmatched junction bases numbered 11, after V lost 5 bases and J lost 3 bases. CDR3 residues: CASSPDRVQRYTEAFF. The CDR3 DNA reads TGTGCCAGCAGCCCGGACAGGGTTCAAAGGTACACTGAAGCTTTCTTT.

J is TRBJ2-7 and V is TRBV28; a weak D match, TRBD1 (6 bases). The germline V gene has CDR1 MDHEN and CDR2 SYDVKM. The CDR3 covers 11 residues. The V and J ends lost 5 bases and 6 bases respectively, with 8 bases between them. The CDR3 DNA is TGTGCCAGCAGTCCAGGGGCCGAGCAGTACTTC. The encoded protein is CASSPGAEQYF.

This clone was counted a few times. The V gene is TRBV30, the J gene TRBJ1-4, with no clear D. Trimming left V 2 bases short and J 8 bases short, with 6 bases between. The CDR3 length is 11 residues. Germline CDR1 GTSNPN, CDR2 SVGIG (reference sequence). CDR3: CAWSFQEKLFF. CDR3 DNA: TGTGCCTGGAGTTTCCAGGAAAAACTGTTTTTT.

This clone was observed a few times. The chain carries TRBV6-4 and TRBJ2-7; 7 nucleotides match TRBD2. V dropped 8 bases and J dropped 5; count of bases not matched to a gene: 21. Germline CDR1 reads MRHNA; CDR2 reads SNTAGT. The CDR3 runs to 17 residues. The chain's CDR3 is CASGCPRGRESSHEQYV. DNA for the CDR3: TGTGCCAGCGGGTGTCCCCGCGGGCGGGAGTCTTCCCACGAGCAGTACGTC.

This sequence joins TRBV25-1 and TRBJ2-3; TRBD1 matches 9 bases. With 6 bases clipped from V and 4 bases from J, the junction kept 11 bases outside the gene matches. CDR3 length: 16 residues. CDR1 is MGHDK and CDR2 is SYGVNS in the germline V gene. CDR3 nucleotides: TGTGCCAGCAGGGATTCGGGGACAGGGAAGGCAGATACGCAGTATTTT. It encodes CASRDSGTGKADTQYF. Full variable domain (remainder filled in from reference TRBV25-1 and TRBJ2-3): EADIYQTPRYLVIGTGKKITLECSQTMGHDKMYWYQQDPGMELHLIHYSYGVNSTEKGDLSSESTVSRIRTEHFPLTLESARPSHTSQYLCASRDSGTGKADTQYFGPGTRLTVL.

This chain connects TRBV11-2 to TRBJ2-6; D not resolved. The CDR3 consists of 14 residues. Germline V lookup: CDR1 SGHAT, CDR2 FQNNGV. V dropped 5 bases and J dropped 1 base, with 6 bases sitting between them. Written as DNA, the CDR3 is TGTGCCAGCAGCCTCTTATCTGGGGCCAACGTCCTGACTTTC. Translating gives CASSLLSGANVLTF.

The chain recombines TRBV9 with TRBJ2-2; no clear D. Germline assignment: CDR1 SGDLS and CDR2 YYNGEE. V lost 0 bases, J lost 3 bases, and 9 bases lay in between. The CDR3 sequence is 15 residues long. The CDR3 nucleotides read TGTGCCAGCAGCGTAGACGTGCAGGACACCGGGGAGCTGTTTTTT. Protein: CASSVDVQDTGELFF.

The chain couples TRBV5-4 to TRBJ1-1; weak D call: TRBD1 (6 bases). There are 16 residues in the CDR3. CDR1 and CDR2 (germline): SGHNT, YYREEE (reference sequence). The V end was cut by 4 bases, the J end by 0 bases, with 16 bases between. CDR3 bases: TGTGCCAGCAGCCGAACAGGGAGGGGAATGAACACTGAAGCTTTCTTT. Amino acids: CASSRTGRGMNTEAFF. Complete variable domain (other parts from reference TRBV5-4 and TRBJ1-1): ETGVTQSPTHLIKTRGQQVTLRCSSQSGHNTVSWYQQALGQGPQFIFQYYREEENGRGNFPPRFSGLQFPNYSSELNVNALELDDSALYLCASSRTGRGMNTEAFFGQGTRLTVV.

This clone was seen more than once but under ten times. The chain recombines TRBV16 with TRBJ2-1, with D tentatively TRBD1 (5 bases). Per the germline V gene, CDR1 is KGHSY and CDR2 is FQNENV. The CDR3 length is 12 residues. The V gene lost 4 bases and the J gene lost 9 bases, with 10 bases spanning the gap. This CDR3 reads CASSLGQSEQFF. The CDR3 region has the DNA TGTGCCAGCAGCCTCGGACAATCTGAGCAGTTCTTC. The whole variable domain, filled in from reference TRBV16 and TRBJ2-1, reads GEEVAQTPKHLVRGEGQKAKLYCAPIKGHSYVFWYQQVLKNEFKFLISFQNENVFDETGMPKERFSAKCLPNSPCSLEIQATKLEDSAVYFCASSLGQSEQFFGPGTRLTVL.

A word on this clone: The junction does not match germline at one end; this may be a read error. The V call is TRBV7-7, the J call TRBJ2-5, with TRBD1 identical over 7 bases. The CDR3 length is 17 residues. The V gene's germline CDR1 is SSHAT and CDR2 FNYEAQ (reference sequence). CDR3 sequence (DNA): TGTGCTAGCAGCTTAGCCGCTTCGAGGGGGCGGTTAGAGACCCAGTACTTC. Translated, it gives CASSLAASRGRLETQYF.

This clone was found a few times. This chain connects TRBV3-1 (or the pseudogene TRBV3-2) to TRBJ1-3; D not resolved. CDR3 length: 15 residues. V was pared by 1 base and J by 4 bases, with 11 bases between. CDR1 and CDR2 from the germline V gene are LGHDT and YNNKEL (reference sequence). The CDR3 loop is CASSQVTVAGNTIYF. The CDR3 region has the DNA TGTGCCAGCAGCCAAGTAACGGTCGCAGGAAACACCATATATTTT.

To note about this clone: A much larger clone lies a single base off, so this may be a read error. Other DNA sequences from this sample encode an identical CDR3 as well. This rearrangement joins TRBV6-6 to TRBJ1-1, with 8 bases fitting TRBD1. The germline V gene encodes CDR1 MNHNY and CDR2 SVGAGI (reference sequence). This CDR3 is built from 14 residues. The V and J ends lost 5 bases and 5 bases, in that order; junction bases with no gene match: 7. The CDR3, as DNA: TGTGCCAGCAGTGGACAGGGAAGACCTACTGAAGCTTTCTTT. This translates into CASSGQGRPTEAFF.

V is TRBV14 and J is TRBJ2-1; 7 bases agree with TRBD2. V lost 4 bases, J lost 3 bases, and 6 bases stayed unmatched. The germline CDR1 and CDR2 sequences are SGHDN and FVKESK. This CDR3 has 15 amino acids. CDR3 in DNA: TGTGCCAGCAGCCCTCCGGGGGGTAACTACAATGAGCAGTTCTTC. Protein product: CASSPPGGNYNEQFF.

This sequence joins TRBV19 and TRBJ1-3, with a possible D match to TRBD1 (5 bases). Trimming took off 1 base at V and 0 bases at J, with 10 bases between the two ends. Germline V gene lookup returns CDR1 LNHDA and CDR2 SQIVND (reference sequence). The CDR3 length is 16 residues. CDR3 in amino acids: CASSIVTGASGNTIYF. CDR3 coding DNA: TGTGCCAGTAGTATAGTTACAGGAGCCTCTGGAAACACCATATATTTT.

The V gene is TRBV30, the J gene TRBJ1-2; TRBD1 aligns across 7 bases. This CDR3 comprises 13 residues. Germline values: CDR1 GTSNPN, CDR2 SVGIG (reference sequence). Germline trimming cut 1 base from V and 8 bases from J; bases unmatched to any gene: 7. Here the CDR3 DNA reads TGTGCCTGGAGTGGTGACAGGGCGGGCGGCTACACCTTC. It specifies CAWSGDRAGGYTF.

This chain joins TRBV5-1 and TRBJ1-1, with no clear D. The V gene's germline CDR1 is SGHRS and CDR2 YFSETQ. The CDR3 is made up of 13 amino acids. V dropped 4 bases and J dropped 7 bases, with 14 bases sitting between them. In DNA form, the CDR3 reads TGCGCCAGCAGCACTTCACCTCGTAGTGAAGCTTTCTTT. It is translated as CASSTSPRSEAFF.

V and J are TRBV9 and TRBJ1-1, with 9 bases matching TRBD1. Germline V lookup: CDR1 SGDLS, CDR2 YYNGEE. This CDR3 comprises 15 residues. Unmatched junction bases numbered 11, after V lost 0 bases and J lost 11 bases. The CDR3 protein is CASSVGGTGSKWAFF. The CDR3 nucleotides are TGTGCCAGCAGCGTAGGCGGGACAGGGTCCAAATGGGCTTTCTTT.

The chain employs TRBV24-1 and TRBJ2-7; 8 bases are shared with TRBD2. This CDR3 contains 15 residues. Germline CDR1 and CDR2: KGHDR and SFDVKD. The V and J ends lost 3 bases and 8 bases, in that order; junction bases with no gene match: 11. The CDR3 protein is CATSDQSGGFSKQYV. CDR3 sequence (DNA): TGTGCCACCAGTGATCAGTCGGGGGGGTTTTCGAAGCAGTACGTC.

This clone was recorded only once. Written as DNA, the CDR3 is TGTGCCAGCAGTCGACTAGCGGGAGTTACCGGGGAGCTGTTTTTT. Its protein is CASSRLAGVTGELFF. The chain joins TRBV9 to TRBJ2-2, with TRBD2 matching over 12 bases. Germline V gene lookup returns CDR1 SGDLS and CDR2 YYNGEE. The CDR3 is 15 residues long. Unmatched junction bases numbered 4, after V lost 5 bases and J lost 5 bases. Based on the CDR3 plus reference TRBV9 and TRBJ2-2, the full variable domain is DSGVTQTPKHLITATGQRVTLRCSPRSGDLSVYWYQQSLDQGLQFLIQYYNGEERAKGNILERFSAQQFPDLHSELNLSSLELGDSALYFCASSRLAGVTGELFFGEGSRLTVL.

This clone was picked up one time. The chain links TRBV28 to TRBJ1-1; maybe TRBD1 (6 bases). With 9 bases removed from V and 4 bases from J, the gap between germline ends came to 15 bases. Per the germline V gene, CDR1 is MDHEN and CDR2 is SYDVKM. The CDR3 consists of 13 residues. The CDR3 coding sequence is TGTGCCAGTGAGGACAGTAGGGGCACTGAAGCTTTCTTT. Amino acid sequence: CASEDSRGTEAFF.

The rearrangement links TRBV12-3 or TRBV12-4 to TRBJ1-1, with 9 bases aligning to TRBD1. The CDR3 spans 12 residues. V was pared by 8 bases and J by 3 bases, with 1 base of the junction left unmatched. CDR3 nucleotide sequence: TGTGCCAGCCGGGACAGGGACACTGAAGCTTTCTTT. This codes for CASRDRDTEAFF.

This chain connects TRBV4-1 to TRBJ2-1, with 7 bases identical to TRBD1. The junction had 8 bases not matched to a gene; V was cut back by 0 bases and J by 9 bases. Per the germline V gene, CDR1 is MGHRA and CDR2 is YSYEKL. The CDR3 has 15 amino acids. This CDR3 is CASSQEGGRTGEQFF. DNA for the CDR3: TGCGCCAGCAGCCAAGAAGGGGGCCGTACCGGTGAGCAGTTCTTC.

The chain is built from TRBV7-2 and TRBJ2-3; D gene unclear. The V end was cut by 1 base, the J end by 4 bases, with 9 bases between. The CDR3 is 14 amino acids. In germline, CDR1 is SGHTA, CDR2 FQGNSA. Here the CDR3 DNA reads TGTGCCAGCAGCTTAGATTATTCGTCAGATACGCAGTATTTT. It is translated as CASSLDYSSDTQYF.

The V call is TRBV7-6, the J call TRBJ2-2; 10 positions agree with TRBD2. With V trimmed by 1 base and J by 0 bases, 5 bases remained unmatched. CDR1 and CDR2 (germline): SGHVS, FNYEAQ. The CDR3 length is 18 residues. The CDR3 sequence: CASSLEPTSGTNTGELFF. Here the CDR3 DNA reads TGTGCCAGCAGCTTAGAGCCCACTAGCGGGACGAACACCGGGGAGCTGTTTTTT.